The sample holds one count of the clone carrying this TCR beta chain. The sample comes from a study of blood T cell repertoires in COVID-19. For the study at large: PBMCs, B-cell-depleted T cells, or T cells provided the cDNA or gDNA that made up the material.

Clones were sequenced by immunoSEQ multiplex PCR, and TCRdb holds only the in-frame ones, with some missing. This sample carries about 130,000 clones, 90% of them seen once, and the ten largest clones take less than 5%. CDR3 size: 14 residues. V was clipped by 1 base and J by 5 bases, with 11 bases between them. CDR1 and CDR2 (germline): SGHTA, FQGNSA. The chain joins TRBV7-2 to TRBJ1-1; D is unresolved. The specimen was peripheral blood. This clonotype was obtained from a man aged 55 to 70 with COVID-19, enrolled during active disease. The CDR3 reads CASSLGSGLTEAFF. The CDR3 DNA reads TGTGCCAGCAGCTTAGGGAGTGGGTTGACTGAAGCTTTCTTT.